This T cell receptor (beta chain) was identified during a study of blood T cell repertoires in COVID-19. For the study at large: Sites in the United States, Italy and Spain provided acute and convalescent COVID-19 samples. T cells, B-cell-depleted T cells, or PBMCs provided the cDNA or gDNA that served as material.

Germline CDR1 reads MDHEN; CDR2 reads SYDVKM. The CDR3 extends over 14 amino acids. The V gene lost 3 bases and the J gene lost 2 bases, with 10 bases spanning the gap. This clone was observed a single time. Source study methods: Cell counts per sample came from amplifying reference gene primers. Measured with immunoSEQ multiplex PCR; TCRdb has only the in-frame clones, and not every one. V and J calls and clone size are those listed in that table; D and trimming were worked out from the DNA. Here the sample spans about 120,000 clones, approximately 80% being singletons. Specimen: peripheral blood. The chain couples TRBV28 to TRBJ2-5; D call uncertain. The receptor comes from a human donor in a cohort sampled during active COVID-19. Here the CDR3 reads CASSFGAVQETQYF. CDR3 DNA: TGTGCCAGCAGTTTTGGTGCAGTGCAAGAGACCCAGTACTTC.